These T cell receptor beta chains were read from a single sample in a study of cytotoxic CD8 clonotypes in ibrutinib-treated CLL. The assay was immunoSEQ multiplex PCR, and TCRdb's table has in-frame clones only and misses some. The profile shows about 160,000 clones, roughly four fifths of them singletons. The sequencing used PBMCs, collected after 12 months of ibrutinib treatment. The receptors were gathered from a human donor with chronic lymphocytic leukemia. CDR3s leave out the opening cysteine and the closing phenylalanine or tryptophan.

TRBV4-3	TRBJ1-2	ASSQDTGPAYGYT
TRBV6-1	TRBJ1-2	ASSTARGYT
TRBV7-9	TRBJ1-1	ASSFPGQFAF
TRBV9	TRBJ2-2	ASSAPSYGVGHAGELF
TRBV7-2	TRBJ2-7	ASSSPGLAGGEQY
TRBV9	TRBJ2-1	ASSASAGGPRGVQF
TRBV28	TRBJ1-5	ASSGGRGRRNQPQH
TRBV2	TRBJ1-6	ANSREGERSPLH
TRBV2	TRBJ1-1	ASSAGLGAGTTEAF
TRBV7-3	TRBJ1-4	ASIMGGFNEKLF
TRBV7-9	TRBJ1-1	ASITDQGPNTEAF
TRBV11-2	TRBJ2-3	ASSLGYYSTDTQY
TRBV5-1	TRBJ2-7	ASSWGQGSYEQY
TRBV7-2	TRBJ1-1	ASSLDVGAAEAF
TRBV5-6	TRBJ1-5	ASSLFGDAQPQH
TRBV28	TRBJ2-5	ASRTLAGGVGTQY
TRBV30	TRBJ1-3	AWSASSSGNTIY
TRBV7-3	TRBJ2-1	ASSLSGGAFYNEQF
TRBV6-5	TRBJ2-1	ASSATSASDNEQF
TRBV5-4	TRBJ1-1	ASSLFSTGRNTEAF
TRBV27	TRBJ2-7	ASSLWYRASLGGQY
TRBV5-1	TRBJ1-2	ASSGKRQGMAEYGYT